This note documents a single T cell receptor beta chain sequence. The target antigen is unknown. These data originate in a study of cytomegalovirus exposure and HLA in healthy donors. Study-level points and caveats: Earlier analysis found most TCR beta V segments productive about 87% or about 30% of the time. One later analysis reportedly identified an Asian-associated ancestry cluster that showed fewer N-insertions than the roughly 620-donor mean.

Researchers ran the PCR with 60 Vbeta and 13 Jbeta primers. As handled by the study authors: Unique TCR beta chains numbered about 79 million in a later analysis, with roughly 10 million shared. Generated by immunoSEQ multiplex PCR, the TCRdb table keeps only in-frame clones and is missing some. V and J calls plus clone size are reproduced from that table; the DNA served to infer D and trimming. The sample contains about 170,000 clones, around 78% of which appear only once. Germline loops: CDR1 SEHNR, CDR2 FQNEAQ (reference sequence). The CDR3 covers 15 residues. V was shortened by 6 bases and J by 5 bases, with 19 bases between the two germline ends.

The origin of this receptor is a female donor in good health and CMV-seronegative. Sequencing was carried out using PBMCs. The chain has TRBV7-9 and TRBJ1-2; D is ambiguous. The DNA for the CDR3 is TGTGCCAGCAGTTCGGGGTCTATACGAGGGTATGGCTACACCTTC. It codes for CASSSGSIRGYGYTF.